This T cell receptor beta chain comes out of a study of blood T cells in healthy people across ages. For the second PCR, which ran for 7 to 11 cycles, a sample-barcoded 5' primer and a J-beta primer mix were used. CDR3-containing paired-end reads numbered at least 2.5 million in each sample. TCRdb called the 5' RACE reads again in MiXCR, with one record for every CDR3 protein. There are more than 800,000 distinct CDR3 sequences in the sample; less than 50% occur only once, and over 15% lies in the top ten. Isolation yielded PBMCs, at least 6.5 million per sample, in every case. The study, taken as a whole, reports: Long-lived and aged donors differed, with more naive CD4+ cells and higher diversity in the long-lived.

A word on this clonotype: What it binds is not known.

The clonotype comes from an older woman in good health. Sequencing was done on a sample of blood.

This chain's CDR3 is CASGFPGTNPIPYEQYF. DNA of the CDR3: TGTGCTAGTGGTTTTCCCGGGACTAACCCCATCCCCTACGAGCAGTACTTC. The J gene is TRBJ2-7, the V gene TRBV12-5, with 7 bases that match TRBD2. The CDR3 has 17 amino acids. V was clipped by 3 bases and J by 2 bases; unmatched bases: 13. Per the germline V gene, CDR1 is LGHNT and CDR2 is FRNRAP.